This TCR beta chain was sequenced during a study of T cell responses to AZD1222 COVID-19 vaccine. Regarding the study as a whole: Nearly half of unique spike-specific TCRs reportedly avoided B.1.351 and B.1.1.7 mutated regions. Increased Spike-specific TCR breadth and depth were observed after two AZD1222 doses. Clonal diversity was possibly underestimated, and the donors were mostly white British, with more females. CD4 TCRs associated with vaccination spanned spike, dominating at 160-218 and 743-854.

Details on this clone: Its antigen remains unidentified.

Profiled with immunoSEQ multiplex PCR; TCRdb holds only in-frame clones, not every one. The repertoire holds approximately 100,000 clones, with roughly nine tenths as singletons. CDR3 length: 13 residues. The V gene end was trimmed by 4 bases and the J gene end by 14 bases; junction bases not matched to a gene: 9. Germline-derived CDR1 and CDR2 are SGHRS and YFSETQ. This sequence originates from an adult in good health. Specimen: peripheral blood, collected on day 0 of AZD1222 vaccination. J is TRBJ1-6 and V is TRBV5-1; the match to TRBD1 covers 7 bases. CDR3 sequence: CASSDGQDATLHF. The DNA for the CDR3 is TGCGCCAGCAGCGACGGACAGGACGCCACCCTCCACTTT.